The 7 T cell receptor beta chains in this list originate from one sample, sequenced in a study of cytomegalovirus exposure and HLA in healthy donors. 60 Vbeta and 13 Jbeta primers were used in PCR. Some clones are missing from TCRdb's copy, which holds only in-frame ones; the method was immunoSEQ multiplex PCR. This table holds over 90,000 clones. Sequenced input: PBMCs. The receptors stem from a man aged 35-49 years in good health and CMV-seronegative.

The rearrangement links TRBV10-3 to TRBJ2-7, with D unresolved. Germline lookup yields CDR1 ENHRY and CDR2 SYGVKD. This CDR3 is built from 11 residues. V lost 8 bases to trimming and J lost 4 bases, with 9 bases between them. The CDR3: CAIGPWYEQYF. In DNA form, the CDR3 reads TGTGCCATCGGCCCCTGGTACGAGCAGTACTTC.

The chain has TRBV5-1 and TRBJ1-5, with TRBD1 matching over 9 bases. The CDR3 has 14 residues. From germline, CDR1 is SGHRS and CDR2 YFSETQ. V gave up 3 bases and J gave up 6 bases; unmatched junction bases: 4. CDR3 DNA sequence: TGCGCCAGCAGCTCGAGGACAGGGGTTCAGCCCCAGCATTTT. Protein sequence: CASSSRTGVQPQHF.

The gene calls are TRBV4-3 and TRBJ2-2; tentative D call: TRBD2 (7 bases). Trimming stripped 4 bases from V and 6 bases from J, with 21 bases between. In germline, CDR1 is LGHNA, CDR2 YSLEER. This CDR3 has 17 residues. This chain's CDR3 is CASSPRGGGRGAGELFF. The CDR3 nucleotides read TGCGCCAGCAGCCCCCGAGGGGGGGGGCGGGGCGCCGGGGAGCTGTTTTTT.

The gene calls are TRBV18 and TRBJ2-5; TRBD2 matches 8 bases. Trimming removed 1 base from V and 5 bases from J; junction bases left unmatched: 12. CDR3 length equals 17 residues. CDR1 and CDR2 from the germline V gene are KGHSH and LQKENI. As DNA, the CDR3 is TGTGCCAGCTCACCACGACGGGGCGATAGCGGGATGGAGACCCAGTACTTC. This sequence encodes CASSPRRGDSGMETQYF.

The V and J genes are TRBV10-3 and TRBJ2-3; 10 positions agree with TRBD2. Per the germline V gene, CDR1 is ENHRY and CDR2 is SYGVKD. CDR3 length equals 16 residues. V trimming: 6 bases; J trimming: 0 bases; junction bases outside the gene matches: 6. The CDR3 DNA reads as TGTGCCATCAGCGATAGCGGGAGGCCCAGCACAGATACGCAGTATTTT. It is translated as CAISDSGRPSTDTQYF.

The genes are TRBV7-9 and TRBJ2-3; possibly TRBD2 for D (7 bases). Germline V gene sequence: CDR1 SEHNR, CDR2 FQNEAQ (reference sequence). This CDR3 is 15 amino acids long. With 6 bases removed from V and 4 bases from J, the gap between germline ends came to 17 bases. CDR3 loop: CASSRGGTVADTQYF. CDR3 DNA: TGTGCCAGCAGTAGGGGGGGGACGGTAGCAGATACGCAGTATTTT.

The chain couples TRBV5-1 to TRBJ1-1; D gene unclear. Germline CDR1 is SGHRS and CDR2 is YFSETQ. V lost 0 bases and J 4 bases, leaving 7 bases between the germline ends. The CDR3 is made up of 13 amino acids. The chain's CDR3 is CASSLEYSTEAFF. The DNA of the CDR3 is TGCGCCAGCAGCTTGGAATATTCCACTGAAGCTTTCTTT.